Shown below are 7 T cell receptor beta chains from a single sample sequenced in a study of early T cells in non-severe SARS-CoV-2 infection. A single record per CDR3 protein comes from TCRdb applying MiXCR to the 5' RACE reads. The table has approximately 81,000 distinct CDR3 sequences, less than 15% seen once. The sample taken for sequencing was whole blood. The receptor source for this set is an adult who was a healthcare worker with PCR-confirmed SARS-CoV-2 infection or an uninfected control (not recorded which).

J is TRBJ2-5 and V is TRBV29-1; 7 bases align to TRBD1. V was pared by 7 bases and J by 4 bases, with 6 bases of the junction left unmatched. Per the germline V gene, CDR1 is SQVTM and CDR2 is ANQGSEA. CDR3 length: 12 residues. In DNA, the CDR3 is TGCAGCGGGCGACAGGGTTTAGAGACCCAGTACTTC. Encoded protein: CSGRQGLETQYF.

The chain employs TRBV15 and TRBJ2-1; no clear D gene. Trimming pared 0 bases from V and 4 bases from J, leaving 13 bases between. Germline CDR1 and CDR2: LNHNV and YYDKDF (reference sequence). This CDR3 has 16 amino acids. The CDR3: CATSRDKGTTYNEQFF. CDR3 nucleotide sequence: TGTGCCACCAGCAGAGATAAAGGCACAACTTACAATGAGCAGTTCTTC.

This clonotype appeared many times. The chain uses TRBV6-1 and TRBJ2-7; unclear D gene. Germline CDR1 MNHNS, CDR2 SASEGT. This CDR3 comprises 15 residues. V gave up 7 bases and J gave up 1 base, with 17 bases separating them. CDR3 sequence (DNA): TGTGCCAGCACCCCCGGCGTAAAAACGTCCTACGAGCAGTACTTC. This translates into CASTPGVKTSYEQYF.

This clonotype was observed a handful of times. The DNA for the CDR3 is TGTGCCAGCAGTTACTCCCCCTCAGGTTACGAGCAGTACTTC. Translating gives CASSYSPSGYEQYF. J is TRBJ2-7 and V is TRBV6-5; D gene uncertain. The CDR3 extends over 14 amino acids. The germline gives CDR1 MNHEY, CDR2 SVGAGI. V was trimmed by 0 bases and J by 4 bases, leaving 10 bases between them.

This clonotype was seen a few times. The chain employs TRBV5-4 and TRBJ2-3; 11 nucleotides align to TRBD2. The CDR3 has 15 residues. J gave up 4 bases and V 1 base, and 2 bases lay outside the gene matches. Germline V gene sequence: CDR1 SGHNT, CDR2 YYREEE (reference sequence). CDR3: CASSLIAGGADTQYF. DNA of the CDR3: TGTGCCAGCAGCTTGATAGCGGGGGGGGCAGATACGCAGTATTTT.

This clonotype was seen only a few times. This sequence joins TRBV30 and TRBJ2-1; possibly TRBD1 for D (5 bases). V was shortened by 0 bases and J by 5 bases, with 20 bases between the two germline ends. The CDR3 covers 17 residues. Looked up from germline, CDR1 is GTSNPN and CDR2 is SVGIG (reference sequence). CDR3 coding DNA: TGTGCCTGGAGTGTATTTCTGGGGCTCAATTCAAACAATGAGCAGTTCTTC. Protein: CAWSVFLGLNSNNEQFF.

This clonotype has at least ten counts. The gene calls are TRBV7-6 and TRBJ2-3; maybe TRBD2 (5 bases). The CDR3 is made up of 14 amino acids. With 8 bases removed from V and 3 bases from J, the gap between germline ends came to 15 bases. The germline V gene encodes CDR1 SGHVS and CDR2 FNYEAQ. In DNA, the CDR3 is TGTGCCAGCTCAGCTATTGGCGGGACAGATACGCAGTATTTT. This translates into CASSAIGGTDTQYF.